This is a list of T cell receptor beta chains from one sample in a study of tumor and adjacent non-tumor tissue in lung cancer. TCRdb used MiXCR to reprocess the multiplex PCR reads, holding one entry per CDR3 protein. Counted here are approximately 90,000 distinct CDR3 sequences, around three fifths occurring once; the ten biggest clones make up approximately 15%. The sequenced material came from lung tumor tissue. The receptors originated from a man between 65 and 80 years old with non-small cell lung cancer. The CDR3 runs from the conserved cysteine through the conserved F or W. The D gene is left open where the match is weak. Clone size is given for some rows only: seen once, a few or many times, or a class if the clone is expanded.

D gene,V gene,J gene,clone size,CDR3 protein,CDR3 DNA
TRBD1,TRBV29-1,TRBJ1-2,NA,CSVGDRDRSYDGYTF,TGCAGCGTCGGGGACAGGGACAGGTCCTACGATGGCTACACCTTC
NA,TRBV5-1,TRBJ2-1,NA,CASSLDVVSYNEQFF,TGCGCCAGCAGCTTGGATGTGGTCTCCTACAATGAGCAGTTCTTC
NA,TRBV4-2,TRBJ2-1,NA,CASSQDNNLSEQFF,TGTGCCAGCAGCCAAGATAACAACCTCAGTGAGCAGTTCTTC
TRBD2,TRBV7-9,TRBJ2-5,few,CASSPRRGVFFGETQYF,TGTGCCAGCAGCCCCCGGCGGGGGGTTTTTTTCGGAGAGACCCAGTACTTC
NA,TRBV5-1,TRBJ2-2,NA,CVSRMAPTGAEELFF,TGCGTCAGCAGGATGGCACCTACGGGGGCCGAGGAGCTGTTTTTT
TRBD1,TRBV6-5,TRBJ1-1,NA,CASRRTGNAEAFF,TGTGCCAGCAGGAGGACAGGGAACGCTGAAGCTTTCTTT
NA,TRBV11-3,TRBJ2-7,NA,CASSLLGLSLDGNEQYF,TGTGCCAGTAGCCTCTTGGGCCTTAGCTTGGATGGGAACGAGCAGTACTTC
NA,TRBV14,TRBJ2-7,NA,CASSQQGGWYERYF,TGTGCCAGCAGCCAACAGGGAGGTTGGTACGAGCGGTACTTC
NA,TRBV11-2,TRBJ2-3,NA,CASSRLNANTQYF,TGTGCCAGCAGTCGGCTAAATGCAAATACGCAGTATTTT
NA,TRBV29-1,TRBJ2-7,NA,CSVEVRASFEQYF,TGCAGCGTTGAGGTACGGGCGTCGTTCGAGCAATACTTC
NA,TRBV12-3/TRBV12-4,TRBJ1-5,many,CASSPGVKGDSNQPQHF,TGTGCCAGCAGCCCGGGCGTGAAAGGGGATAGCAATCAGCCCCAGCATTTT
NA,TRBV28,TRBJ2-5,NA,CASSFSTRESQYF,TGTGCCAGCAGCTTTTCGACTCGAGAGTCCCAGTACTTC
NA,TRBV10-3,TRBJ2-1,medium-sized,CAISFDSDNEQFF,TGTGCCATCTCCTTTGACTCCGACAATGAGCAGTTCTTC
NA,TRBV5-4,TRBJ1-1,many,CASSATGNTEAFF,TGTGCCAGCAGCGCGACAGGGAACACTGAAGCTTTCTTT
NA,TRBV11-2,TRBJ2-7,NA,CASCSAGSSYEQYF,TGTGCCAGCTGCTCAGCAGGGAGCTCCTACGAGCAGTACTTC
NA,TRBV6-1,TRBJ1-5,few,CASSGPLRESNQPQHF,TGTGCCAGCAGTGGCCCGCTCAGGGAAAGCAATCAGCCCCAGCATTTT
NA,TRBV12-3/TRBV12-4,TRBJ2-5,NA,CDNSWEGAPQETQYF,TGTGACAACAGCTGGGAGGGGGCGCCTCAAGAGACCCAGTACTTC